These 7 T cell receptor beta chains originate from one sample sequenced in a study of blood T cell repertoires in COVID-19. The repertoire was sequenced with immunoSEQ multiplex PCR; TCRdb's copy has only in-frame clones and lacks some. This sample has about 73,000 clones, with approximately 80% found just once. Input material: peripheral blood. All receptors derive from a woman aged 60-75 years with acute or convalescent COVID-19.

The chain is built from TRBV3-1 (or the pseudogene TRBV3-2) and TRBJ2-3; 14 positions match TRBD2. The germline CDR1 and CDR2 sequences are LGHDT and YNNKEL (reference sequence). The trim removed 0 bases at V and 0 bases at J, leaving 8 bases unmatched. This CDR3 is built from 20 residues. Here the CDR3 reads CASSQDFGTSGGRSTDTQYF. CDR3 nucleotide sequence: TGTGCCAGCAGCCAAGATTTCGGGACTAGCGGGGGTCGTAGCACAGATACGCAGTATTTT.

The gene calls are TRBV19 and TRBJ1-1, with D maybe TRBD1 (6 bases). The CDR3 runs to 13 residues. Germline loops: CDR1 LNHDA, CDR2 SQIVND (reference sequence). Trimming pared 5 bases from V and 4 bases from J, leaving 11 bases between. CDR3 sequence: CASSQGRATEAFF. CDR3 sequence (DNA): TGTGCCAGTAGTCAGGGGAGAGCCACTGAAGCTTTCTTT.

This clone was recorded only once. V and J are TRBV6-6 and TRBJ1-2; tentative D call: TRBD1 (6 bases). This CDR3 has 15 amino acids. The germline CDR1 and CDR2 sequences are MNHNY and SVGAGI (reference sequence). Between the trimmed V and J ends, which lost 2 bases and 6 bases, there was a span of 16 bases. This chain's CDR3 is CASSYGRGPKDGYTF. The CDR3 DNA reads TGTGCCAGCAGTTACGGGCGGGGGCCTAAAGATGGCTACACCTTC.

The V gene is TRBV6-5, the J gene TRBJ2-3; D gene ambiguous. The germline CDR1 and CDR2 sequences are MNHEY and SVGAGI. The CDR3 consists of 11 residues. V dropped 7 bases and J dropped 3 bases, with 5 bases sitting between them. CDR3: CASTRTDTQYF. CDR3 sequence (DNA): TGTGCCAGCACCCGGACAGATACGCAGTATTTT.

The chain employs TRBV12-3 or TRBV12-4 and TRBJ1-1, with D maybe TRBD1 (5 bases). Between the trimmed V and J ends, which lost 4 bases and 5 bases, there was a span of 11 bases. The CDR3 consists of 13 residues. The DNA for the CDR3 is TGTGCCAGCAGTTACGTGGGGGGAACTGAAGCTTTCTTT. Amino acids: CASSYVGGTEAFF.

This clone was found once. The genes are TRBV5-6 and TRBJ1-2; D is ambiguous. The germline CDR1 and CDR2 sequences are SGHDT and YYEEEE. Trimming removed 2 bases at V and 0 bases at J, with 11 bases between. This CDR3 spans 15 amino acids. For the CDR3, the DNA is TGTGCCAGCAGCTTACCCTCGACTACTAACTATGGCTACACCTTC. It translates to CASSLPSTTNYGYTF.

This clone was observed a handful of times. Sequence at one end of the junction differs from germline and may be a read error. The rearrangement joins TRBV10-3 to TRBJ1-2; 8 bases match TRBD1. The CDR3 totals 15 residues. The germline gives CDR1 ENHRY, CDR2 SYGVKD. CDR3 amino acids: CAISKSDRENYGYTF. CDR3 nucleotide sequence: TGTGCCATCAGTAAGTCGGACAGGGAAAACTATGGCTACACCTTC.